This is a list of T cell receptor beta chains from one sample in a study of monozygotic twins with cystic fibrosis. Assay: immunoSEQ multiplex PCR; the TCRdb copy retains only in-frame clones and omits some. The sample lists fewer than 30,000 clones; approximately 86% were seen once. The sequencing sample was made of blood. Every receptor here comes from a girl aged 2 to 9 with cystic fibrosis. CDR3s include the opening cysteine and the closing phenylalanine or tryptophan. Each record gives: D gene, J gene, clone size, V gene, CDR3 DNA, CDR3 protein. D genes are given only for firm matches. Size is omitted from some rows. Given values are once, few, many or a class for expanded clones.

>TRBD1|TRBJ2-1|NA|TRBV7-9
TGTGCCAGCAGCTTAGGACAGGGAGCAAGGAATGAGCAGTTCTTC
CASSLGQGARNEQFF
>TRBD1|TRBJ1-2|few|TRBV2
TGTGCCAGCAGGACAGGGGAGCTGGGTGGCTACACCTTC
CASRTGELGGYTF
>NA|TRBJ2-4|NA|TRBV29-1
TGCAGCGTTGGGACAGTAGCCAAAAACATTCAGTACTTC
CSVGTVAKNIQYF
>TRBD2|TRBJ2-1|NA|TRBV19
TGTGCCAGTGGACTAGCGGGAGGATCCTACAATGAGCAGTTCTTC
CASGLAGGSYNEQFF
>NA|TRBJ1-5|NA|TRBV29-1
TGCAGCGTTGGATGGGGAGTAGGCGCGGATCAGAGCCCCCAGCATTTT
CSVGWGVGADQSPQHF
>NA|TRBJ1-1|NA|TRBV2
TGTGCCAGCAGTGATCCCGGCGGGACCTACACTGAAGCTTTCTTT
CASSDPGGTYTEAFF
>NA|TRBJ1-1|NA|TRBV11-2
TGTGCCAGCAGAACCGGGACCGCAGGCCCTGAAGCTTTCTTT
CASRTGTAGPEAFF
>NA|TRBJ2-2|NA|TRBV10-3
TGTGCCACAAACTTTAAGAACACCGGGGAGCTGTTTTTT
CATNFKNTGELFF
>NA|TRBJ2-1|NA|TRBV7-6
TGTGCCAGCAGCTTATATGCAGAAGAAACCAATGAGCAGTTCTTC
CASSLYAEETNEQFF
>TRBD2|TRBJ2-1|NA|TRBV30
TGTGCCTGGAGAGGACTAGCGGGACTGCCCAATGAGCAGTTCTTC
CAWRGLAGLPNEQFF
>NA|TRBJ2-2|NA|TRBV5-4
TGTGCCAGCAGCACGAAGGGTTGGAACACCGGGGAGCTGTTTTTT
CASSTKGWNTGELFF
>NA|TRBJ1-2|NA|TRBV5-4
TGTGCCAGCAGCTTGGAGCTGATGGGCTATGGCTACACCTTC
CASSLELMGYGYTF
>TRBD1|TRBJ1-4|few|TRBV20-1
TGCAGTGCTGAACAGGGGGTCCAACTGTTTTTT
CSAEQGVQLFF
>NA|TRBJ1-2|NA|TRBV19
TGTGCCAGTAGTATTTCTCCGGGGCAAAGCTATGGCTACACCTTC
CASSISPGQSYGYTF
>NA|TRBJ2-2|NA|TRBV19
TGTGCCAGTAGTATGAGAAGGGATTGGACCGGGGAGCTGTTTTTT
CASSMRRDWTGELFF
>NA|TRBJ2-1|NA|TRBV29-1
TGCAGCTCGGCGGGAAGGAGCCGCAATGAGCAGTTCTTC
CSSAGRSRNEQFF
>NA|TRBJ1-5|NA|TRBV2
TGTGCCAGCAGTCCGACAGAAAGAGACAATCAGCCCCAGCATTTT
CASSPTERDNQPQHF
>NA|TRBJ2-1|once|TRBV7-9
TGTGCCAGCAGCAGACCCGGGACAACGAATGAGCAGTTCTTC
CASSRPGTTNEQFF
>NA|TRBJ2-7|NA|TRBV5-8
TGTGCCAGCAGCCTATTGACGGGGATCCAGTACTTC
CASSLLTGIQYF
>NA|TRBJ2-7|NA|TRBV19
TGTGCCAGTAGTCCGGGGGACAACCCCTACGAGCAGTACTTC
CASSPGDNPYEQYF
>NA|TRBJ2-7|few|TRBV6-5
TGTGCCAGCAGCACAGATCCAGGATCCACCTACGAGCAGTACTTC
CASSTDPGSTYEQYF
>NA|TRBJ2-5|NA|TRBV11-2
TGTGCCAGCAGCTTAGCAGAGACCCAGTACTTC
CASSLAETQYF